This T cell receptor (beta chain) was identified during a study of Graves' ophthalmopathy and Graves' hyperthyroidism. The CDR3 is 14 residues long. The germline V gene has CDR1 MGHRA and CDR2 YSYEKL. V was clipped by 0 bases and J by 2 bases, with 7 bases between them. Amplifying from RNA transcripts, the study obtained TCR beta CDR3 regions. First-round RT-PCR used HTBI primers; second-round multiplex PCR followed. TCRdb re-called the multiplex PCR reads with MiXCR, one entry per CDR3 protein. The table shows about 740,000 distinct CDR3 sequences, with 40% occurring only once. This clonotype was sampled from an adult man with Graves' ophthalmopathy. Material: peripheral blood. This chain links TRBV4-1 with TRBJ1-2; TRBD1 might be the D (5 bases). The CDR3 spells CASSQERDNYGYTF. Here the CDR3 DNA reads TGCGCCAGCAGCCAAGAACGGGACAACTATGGCTACACCTTC.